The present entry profiles one T cell receptor (beta chain) with its context. Its antigen remains unknown. This sample was taken from a study of shared clonotypes between healthy human individuals. General study points: It was anticipated that sequencing depth would influence how many clonotypes donors shared. Naive subsets typically showed greater estimated richness than memory subsets. Few donors limited the genetic and exposure-history diversity represented.

The method was immunoSEQ multiplex PCR; TCRdb's version includes in-frame clones alone and lacks a portion of them. Of under 600,000 clones listed, roughly 98% were seen once; the top ten hold roughly 0.29%. This CDR3 has 15 amino acids. Germline assignment: CDR1 SGHNT and CDR2 YYREEE (reference sequence). V gave up 4 bases and J gave up 0 bases, with 13 bases separating them. Terminally differentiated effector memory CD45RA+ cells were excluded by CCR7 positive selection of CD45RO-negative cells. The study drew its donors from healthy HIV-negative adults without recent acute infections or vaccinations.

What was sequenced was naive CD8+ T cells sorted from blood. This clonotype originated in a man aged 25 to 40 in good health. J is TRBJ1-2 and V is TRBV5-4; D is unresolved. The CDR3 DNA sequence: TGTGCCAGCAGCCCGGGCATATTAGCTAACTATGGCTACACCTTC. Translating gives CASSPGILANYGYTF.